The 3 T cell receptor beta chains below were found in one sample sequenced in a study of shared clonotypes between healthy human individuals. Using immunoSEQ multiplex PCR, the repertoire was profiled, and TCRdb retains in-frame clones only, with some absent. The sample has hundreds of thousands of clones, about 74% seen once. The material sequenced was memory CD4+ T cells sorted from blood. Subset here: CD45RA-negative fraction. The receptor set was obtained from a man aged 25-40 years in good health.

The chain is built from TRBV28 and TRBJ2-7; 9 bases are a match to TRBD1. The CDR3 covers 13 residues. The J segment lost 10 bases and the V segment lost 6 bases, leaving 10 bases of the junction unmatched. CDR1 is MDHEN, CDR2 SYDVKM, per germline. The DNA of the CDR3 is TGTGCCAGCAGCCCGGGACAGGGTACGCAACAGTACTTC. As protein: CASSPGQGTQQYF.

The chain is built from TRBV7-2 and TRBJ2-7; D might be TRBD2 (5 bases). Trimming removed 4 bases at V and 5 bases at J, with 15 bases between. Germline V gene lookup returns CDR1 SGHTA and CDR2 FQGNSA. The CDR3 has 14 amino acids. The CDR3 sequence: CASSSPGNRHEQYF. The CDR3 nucleotides read TGTGCCAGCAGCTCGCCGGGAAACCGCCACGAGCAGTACTTC.

The rearrangement links TRBV2 to TRBJ2-1; TRBD2 agrees at 8 bases. In germline, CDR1 is SNHLY, CDR2 FYNNEI. The trim removed 6 bases at V and 7 bases at J, leaving 14 bases unmatched. CDR3 length: 16 amino acids. The CDR3, as DNA: TGTGCCAGCAGCTCCAGAGCGGGAGCATCGGGGAATGAGCAGTTCTTC. Translated: CASSSRAGASGNEQFF.